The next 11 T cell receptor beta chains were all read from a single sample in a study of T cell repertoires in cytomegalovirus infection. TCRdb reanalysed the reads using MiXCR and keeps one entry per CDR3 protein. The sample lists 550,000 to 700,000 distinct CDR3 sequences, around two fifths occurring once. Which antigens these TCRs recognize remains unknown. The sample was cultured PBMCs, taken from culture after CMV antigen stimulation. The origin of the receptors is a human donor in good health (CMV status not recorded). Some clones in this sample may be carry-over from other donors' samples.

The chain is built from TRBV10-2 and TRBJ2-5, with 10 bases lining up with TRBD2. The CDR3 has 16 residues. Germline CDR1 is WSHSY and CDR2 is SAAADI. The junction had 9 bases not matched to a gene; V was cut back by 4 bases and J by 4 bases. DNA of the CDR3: TGCGCCAGCAGTGCCCGAGCGGGAGGGGGGAGAGAGACCCAGTACTTC. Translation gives CASSARAGGGRETQYF.

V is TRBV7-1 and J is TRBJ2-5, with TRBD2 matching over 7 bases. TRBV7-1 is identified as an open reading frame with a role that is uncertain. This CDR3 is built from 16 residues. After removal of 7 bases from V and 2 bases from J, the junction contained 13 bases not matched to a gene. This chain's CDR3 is CASTSLRGVGQETQYF. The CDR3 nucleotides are TGTGCCAGCACCTCCCTTCGGGGGGTGGGACAAGAGACCCAGTACTTC.

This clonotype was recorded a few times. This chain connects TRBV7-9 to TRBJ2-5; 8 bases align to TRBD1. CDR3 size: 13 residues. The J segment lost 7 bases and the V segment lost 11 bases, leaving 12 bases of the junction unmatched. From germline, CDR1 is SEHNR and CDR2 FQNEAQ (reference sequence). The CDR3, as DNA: TGTGCCGGAGCCGCAGGGGGCTCGAGGACCCAGTACTTC. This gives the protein CAGAAGGSRTQYF.

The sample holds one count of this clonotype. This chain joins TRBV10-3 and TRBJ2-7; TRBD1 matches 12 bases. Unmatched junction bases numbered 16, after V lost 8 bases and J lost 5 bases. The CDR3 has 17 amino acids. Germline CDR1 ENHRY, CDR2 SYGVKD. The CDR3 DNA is TGTGCCATCCGGTCGGGAGGCTGGGACAGGGGGCACGACGAGCAGTACTTC. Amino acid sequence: CAIRSGGWDRGHDEQYF.

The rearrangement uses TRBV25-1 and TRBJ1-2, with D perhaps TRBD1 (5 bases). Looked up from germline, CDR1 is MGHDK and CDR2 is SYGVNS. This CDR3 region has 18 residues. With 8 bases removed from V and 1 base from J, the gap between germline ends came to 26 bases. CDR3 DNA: TGTGCCAGCGAACCGGGGGACGGGCCTAACCAGGGTAACTATGGCTACACCTTC. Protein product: CASEPGDGPNQGNYGYTF.

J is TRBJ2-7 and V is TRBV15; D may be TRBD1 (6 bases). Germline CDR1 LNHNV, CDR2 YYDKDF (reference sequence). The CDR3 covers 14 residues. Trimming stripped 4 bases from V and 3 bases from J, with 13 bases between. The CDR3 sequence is CATSKPGRGYEQYF. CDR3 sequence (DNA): TGTGCCACCAGCAAGCCTGGCAGGGGCTACGAGCAGTACTTC.

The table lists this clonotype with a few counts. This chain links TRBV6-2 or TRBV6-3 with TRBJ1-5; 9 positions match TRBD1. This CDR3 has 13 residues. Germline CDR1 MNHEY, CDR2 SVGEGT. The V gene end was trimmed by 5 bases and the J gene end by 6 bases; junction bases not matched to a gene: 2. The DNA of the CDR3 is TGTGCCAGCAGTGACAGGGGGAGTCAGCCCCAGCATTTT. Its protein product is CASSDRGSQPQHF.

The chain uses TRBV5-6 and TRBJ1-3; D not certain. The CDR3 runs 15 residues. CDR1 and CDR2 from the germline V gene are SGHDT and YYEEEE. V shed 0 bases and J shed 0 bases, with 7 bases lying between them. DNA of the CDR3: TGTGCCAGCAGCTTGGAGGGAGCCTCTGGAAACACCATATATTTT. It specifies CASSLEGASGNTIYF.

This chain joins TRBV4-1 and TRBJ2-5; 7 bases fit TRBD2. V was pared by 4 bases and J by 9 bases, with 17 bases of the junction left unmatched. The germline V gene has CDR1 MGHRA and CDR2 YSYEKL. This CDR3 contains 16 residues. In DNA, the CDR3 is TGCGCCAGCAGCCCCAGTGGCCGGACCCCCGGGGGGTCCCAGTACTTC. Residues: CASSPSGRTPGGSQYF.

CDR3 DNA: TGTGCCAGCAGCCAAAACTTGGACAGGGGGCAGTTCTTC. Encoded protein: CASSQNLDRGQFF. The rearrangement links TRBV3-1 to TRBJ2-1, with 9 bases fitting TRBD1. Germline V gene sequence: CDR1 LGHDT, CDR2 YNNKEL (reference sequence). V was clipped by 2 bases and J by 12 bases; unmatched bases: 5. This CDR3 has 13 amino acids.

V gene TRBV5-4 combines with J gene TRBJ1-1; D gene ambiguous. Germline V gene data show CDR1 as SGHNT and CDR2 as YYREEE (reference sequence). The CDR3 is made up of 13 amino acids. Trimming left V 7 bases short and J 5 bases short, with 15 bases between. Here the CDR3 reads CASRVAEETEAFF. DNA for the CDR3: TGTGCCAGCCGAGTGGCCGAGGAGACTGAAGCTTTCTTT. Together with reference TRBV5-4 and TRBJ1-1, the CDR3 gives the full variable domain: ETGVTQSPTHLIKTRGQQVTLRCSSQSGHNTVSWYQQALGQGPQFIFQYYREEENGRGNFPPRFSGLQFPNYSSELNVNALELDDSALYLCASRVAEETEAFFGQGTRLTVV.